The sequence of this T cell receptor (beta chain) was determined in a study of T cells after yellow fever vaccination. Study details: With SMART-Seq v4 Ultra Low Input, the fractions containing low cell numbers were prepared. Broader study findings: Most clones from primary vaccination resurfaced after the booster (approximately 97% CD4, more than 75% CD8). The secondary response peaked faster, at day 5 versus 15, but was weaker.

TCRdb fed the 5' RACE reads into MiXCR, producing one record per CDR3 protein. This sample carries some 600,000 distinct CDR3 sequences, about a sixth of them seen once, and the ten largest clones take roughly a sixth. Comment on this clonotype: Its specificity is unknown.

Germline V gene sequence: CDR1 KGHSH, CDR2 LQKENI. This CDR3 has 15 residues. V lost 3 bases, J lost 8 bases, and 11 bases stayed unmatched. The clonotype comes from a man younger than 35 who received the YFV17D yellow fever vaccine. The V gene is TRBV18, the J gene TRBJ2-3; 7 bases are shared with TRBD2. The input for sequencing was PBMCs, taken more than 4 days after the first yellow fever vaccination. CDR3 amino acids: CASSPQLGEGFTQYF. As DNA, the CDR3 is TGTGCCAGCTCACCGCAACTAGGGGAGGGCTTTACGCAGTATTTT.